A selection of T cell receptor beta chains follows, all from one sample in a study of blood T cell repertoires in COVID-19. Some clones are missing from TCRdb's copy, which holds only in-frame ones; the method was immunoSEQ multiplex PCR. The table records just over 300,000 clones, 85% to 90% of them present only once. Sequenced input: PBMCs or T cells enriched from blood (not recorded which). These receptors originate from a woman between 18 and 30 years old with acute COVID-19. Both conserved end residues are part of each CDR3. D genes are given only for firm matches. Where a row states a size, it is once, few, many or the class of an expanded clone; other rows omit it.

j_gene | abundance | v_gene | d_gene | CDR3nt | CDR3aa
TRBJ2-4 | - | TRBV28 | - | TGTGCCAGCACCCCGGGAAGAGGCGACATTCAGTACTTC | CASTPGRGDIQYF
TRBJ2-7 | - | TRBV18 | TRBD1 | TGTGCCAGCTCACCACCGCCCCAGGGGGTTCGGTACGAGCAGTACTTC | CASSPPPQGVRYEQYF
TRBJ1-2 | - | TRBV7-8 | - | TGTGCCAGCAGCCGACCTATACAGACAGGAAAAGTCGGCTACACCTTC | CASSRPIQTGKVGYTF
TRBJ1-3 | - | TRBV28 | TRBD1 | TGTGCCAGCAGTGGAGGGACAGGGGGCCTGGGAAACACCATATATTTT | CASSGGTGGLGNTIYF
TRBJ2-2 | once | TRBV9 | - | TGTGCCAGCAGCGTAGACACGCCCGGGGAGCTGTTTTTT | CASSVDTPGELFF
TRBJ2-5 | once | TRBV2 | - | TGTGCCAGCAGTGGGTCTACTACTACCCAGTACTTC | CASSGSTTTQYF
TRBJ1-5 | - | TRBV28 | - | TGTGCCAGCAGTCCCCTTATTTCGGGTAGCAATCAGCCCCAGCATTTT | CASSPLISGSNQPQHF
TRBJ2-1 | - | TRBV9 | TRBD2 | TGTGCCAGCAGCGTAGCAGGGACTAGCGGGTCATCTGAGCAGTTCTTC | CASSVAGTSGSSEQFF
TRBJ1-2 | once | TRBV5-1 | TRBD1 | TGCGCCAGCAGCTTGGAGGGACAGGGAGGAGTAGGGAATGGCTACACCTTC | CASSLEGQGGVGNGYTF
TRBJ2-7 | - | TRBV29-1 | - | TGCAGCGTTAAGTTCCTTGAACAGGGCTACGAGCAGTACTTC | CSVKFLEQGYEQYF
TRBJ2-3 | - | TRBV2 | TRBD2 | TGTGCCAGCAGTTTTACTAGCGGGAGGATGGATACGCAGTATTTT | CASSFTSGRMDTQYF
TRBJ1-5 | - | TRBV27 | TRBD1 | TGTGCCAGCAGTAATAACAGGGGTCGCAATCAGCCCCAGCATTTT | CASSNNRGRNQPQHF
TRBJ2-4 | - | TRBV19 | TRBD1 | TGTGCCAGTAGTATACAGGGGGCAGCAGACATTCAGTACTTC | CASSIQGAADIQYF
TRBJ1-3 | - | TRBV28 | - | TGTGCCAGCAGTTCACACAGGGCAACCTTCTCTGGAAACACCATATATTTT | CASSSHRATFSGNTIYF
TRBJ1-3 | - | TRBV30 | - | TGTGCCTGGGAGGGAGCGGGAAACACCATATATTTT | CAWEGAGNTIYF
TRBJ1-5 | - | TRBV10-3 | - | TGTGCCATCAGTGGAAAGGAGGGGCCCCAGCATTTT | CAISGKEGPQHF
TRBJ1-1 | - | TRBV9 | TRBD1 | TGTGCCAGCAGCGGTCGACAGGGTGGAAACCTTGAAACTGAAGCTTTCTTT | CASSGRQGGNLETEAFF
TRBJ1-5 | - | TRBV2 | TRBD1 | TGTGCCAGCAGTGTGGACAGGGGCGGCAATCAGCCCCAGCATTTT | CASSVDRGGNQPQHF
TRBJ1-4 | - | TRBV5-1 | - | TGCGCCAGCAGCGTGCTTTGGGGGGGAGATGAAAAACTGTTTTTT | CASSVLWGGDEKLFF
TRBJ2-1 | - | TRBV11-3 | TRBD2 | TGTGCCAGCAGCCCCTCGGGGGGGAGGGCCGATAGTGAGCAGTTCTTC | CASSPSGGRADSEQFF
TRBJ2-1 | - | TRBV3-1/TRBV3-2 | TRBD2 | TGTGCCAGCAGCTTTCGGACTAGCGGGTACTACAATGAGCAGTTCTTC | CASSFRTSGYYNEQFF
TRBJ1-2 | - | TRBV15 | - | TGTGCCACCAGCAGGGGTGGACAAGCTAACTATGGCTACACCTTC | CATSRGGQANYGYTF
TRBJ1-2 | - | TRBV7-9 | - | TGTGCCAGCAGCCCCTCTTCCGAGGCCTATGGCTACACCTTC | CASSPSSEAYGYTF
TRBJ2-7 | - | TRBV7-3 | TRBD2 | TGTGCCAGCAGCCCCGGTCCTAGCGGGATAGGCGAGCAGTACTTC | CASSPGPSGIGEQYF
TRBJ2-3 | - | TRBV6-4 | - | TGTGCCAGCAGTGACAGGAGCGGGCATGGGGCAGATACGCAGTATTTT | CASSDRSGHGADTQYF
TRBJ1-3 | - | TRBV5-1 | - | TGCGCCAGCAGCTTGGAAGGAGAAGCTGGAAACACCATATATTTT | CASSLEGEAGNTIYF